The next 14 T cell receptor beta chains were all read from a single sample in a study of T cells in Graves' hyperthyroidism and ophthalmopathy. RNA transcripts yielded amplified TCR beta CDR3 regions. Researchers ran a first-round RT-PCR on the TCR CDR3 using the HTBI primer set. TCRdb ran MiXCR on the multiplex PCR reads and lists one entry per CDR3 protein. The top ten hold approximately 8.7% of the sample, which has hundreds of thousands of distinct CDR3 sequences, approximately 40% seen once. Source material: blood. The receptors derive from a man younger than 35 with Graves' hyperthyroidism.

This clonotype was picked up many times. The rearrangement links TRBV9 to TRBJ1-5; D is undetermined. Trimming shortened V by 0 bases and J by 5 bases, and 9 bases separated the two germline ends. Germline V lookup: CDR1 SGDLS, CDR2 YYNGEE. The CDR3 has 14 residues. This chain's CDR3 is CASSVGLEDQPQHF. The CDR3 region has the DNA TGTGCCAGCAGCGTAGGGCTAGAGGATCAGCCCCAGCATTTT. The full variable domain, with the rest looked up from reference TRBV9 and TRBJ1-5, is DSGVTQTPKHLITATGQRVTLRCSPRSGDLSVYWYQQSLDQGLQFLIQYYNGEERAKGNILERFSAQQFPDLHSELNLSSLELGDSALYFCASSVGLEDQPQHFGDGTRLSIL.

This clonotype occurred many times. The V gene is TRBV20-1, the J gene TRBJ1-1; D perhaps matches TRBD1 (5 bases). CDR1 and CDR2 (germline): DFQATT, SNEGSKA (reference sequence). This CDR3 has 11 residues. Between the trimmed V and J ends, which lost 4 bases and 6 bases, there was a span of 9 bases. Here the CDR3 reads CSAKGTAEAFF. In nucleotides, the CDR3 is TGCAGTGCTAAAGGGACGGCTGAAGCTTTCTTT.

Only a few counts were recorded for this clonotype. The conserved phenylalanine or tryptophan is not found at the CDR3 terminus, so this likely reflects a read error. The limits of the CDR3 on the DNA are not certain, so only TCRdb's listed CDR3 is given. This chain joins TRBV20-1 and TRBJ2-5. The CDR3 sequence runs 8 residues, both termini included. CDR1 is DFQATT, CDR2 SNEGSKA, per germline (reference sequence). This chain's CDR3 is CSAIDPDT.

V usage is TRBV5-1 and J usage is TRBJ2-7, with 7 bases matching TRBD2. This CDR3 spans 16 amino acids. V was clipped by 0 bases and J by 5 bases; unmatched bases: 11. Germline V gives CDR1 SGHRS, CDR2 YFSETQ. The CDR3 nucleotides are TGCGCCAGCAGCTTGGCTTGGGCGGGAGCCTTCAACGAGCAGTACTTC. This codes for CASSLAWAGAFNEQYF.

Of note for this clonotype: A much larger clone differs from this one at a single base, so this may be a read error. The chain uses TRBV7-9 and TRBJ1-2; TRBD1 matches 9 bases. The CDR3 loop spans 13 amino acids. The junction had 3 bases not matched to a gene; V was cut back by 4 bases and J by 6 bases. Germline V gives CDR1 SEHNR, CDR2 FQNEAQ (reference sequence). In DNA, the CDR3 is TGTGCCAGCAGCTACAGGGGGCTCCATGGCTACACCTTC. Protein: CASSYRGLHGYTF.

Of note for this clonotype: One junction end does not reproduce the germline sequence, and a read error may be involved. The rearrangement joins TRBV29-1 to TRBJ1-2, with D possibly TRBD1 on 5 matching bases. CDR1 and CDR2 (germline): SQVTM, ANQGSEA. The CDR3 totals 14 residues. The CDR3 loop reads CSVEGATDIYGYTF. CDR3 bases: TGCAGCGTCGAAGGGGCGACCGACATCTATGGCTACACCTTC.

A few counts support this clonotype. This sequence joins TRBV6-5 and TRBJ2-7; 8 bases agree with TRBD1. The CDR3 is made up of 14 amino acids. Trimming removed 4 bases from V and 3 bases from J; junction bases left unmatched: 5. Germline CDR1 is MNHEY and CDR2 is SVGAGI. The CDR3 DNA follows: TGTGCCAGCAGTTCCGGGACAGGCTACTACGAGCAGTACTTC. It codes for CASSSGTGYYEQYF.

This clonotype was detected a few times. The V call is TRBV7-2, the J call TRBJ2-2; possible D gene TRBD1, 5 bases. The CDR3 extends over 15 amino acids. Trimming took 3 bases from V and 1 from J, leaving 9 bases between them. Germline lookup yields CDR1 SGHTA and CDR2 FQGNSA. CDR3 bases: TGTGCCAGCAGCTTGGCCAGGGAGAACACCGGGGAGCTGTTTTTT. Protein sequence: CASSLARENTGELFF.

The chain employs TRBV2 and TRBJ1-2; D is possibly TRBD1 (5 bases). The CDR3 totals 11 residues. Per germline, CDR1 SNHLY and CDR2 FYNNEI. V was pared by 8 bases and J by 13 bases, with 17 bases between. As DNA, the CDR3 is TGTGCCAGCGTCGAACAGGCGGAGGGCACCTTC. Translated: CASVEQAEGTF.

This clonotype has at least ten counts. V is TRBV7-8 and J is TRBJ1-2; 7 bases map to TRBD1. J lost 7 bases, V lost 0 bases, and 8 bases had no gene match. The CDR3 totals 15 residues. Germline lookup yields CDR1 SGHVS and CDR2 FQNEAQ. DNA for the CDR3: TGTGCCAGCAGCTTAGCGAGACAGGGTTTGAGTGGCTACACCTTC. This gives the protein CASSLARQGLSGYTF.

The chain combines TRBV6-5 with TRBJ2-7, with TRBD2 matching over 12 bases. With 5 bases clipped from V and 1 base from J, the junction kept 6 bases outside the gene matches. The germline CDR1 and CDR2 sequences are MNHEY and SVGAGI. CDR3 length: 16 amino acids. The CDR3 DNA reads TGTGCCAGCAGTACTGGGGGACTAGCGGGTTCCTACGAGCAGTACTTC. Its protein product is CASSTGGLAGSYEQYF.

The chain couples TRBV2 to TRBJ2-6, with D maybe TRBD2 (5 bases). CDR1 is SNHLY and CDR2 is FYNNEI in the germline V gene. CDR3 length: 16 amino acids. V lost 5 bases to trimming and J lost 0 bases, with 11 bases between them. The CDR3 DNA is TGTGCCAGCAGTTTAGAGGGCACCTCTGGGGCCAACGTCCTGACTTTC. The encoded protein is CASSLEGTSGANVLTF.

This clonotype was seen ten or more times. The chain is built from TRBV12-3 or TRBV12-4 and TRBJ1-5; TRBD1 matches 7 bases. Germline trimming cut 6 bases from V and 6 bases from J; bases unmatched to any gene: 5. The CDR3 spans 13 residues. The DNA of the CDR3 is TGTGCCAGCAGCCTGACAGGGTCTCAGCCCCAGCATTTT. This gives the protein CASSLTGSQPQHF.

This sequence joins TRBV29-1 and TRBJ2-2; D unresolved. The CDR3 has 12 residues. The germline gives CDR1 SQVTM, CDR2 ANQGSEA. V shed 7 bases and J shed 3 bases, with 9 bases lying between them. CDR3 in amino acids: CSGGWDTGELFF. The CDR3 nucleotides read TGCAGCGGGGGATGGGACACCGGGGAGCTGTTTTTT.